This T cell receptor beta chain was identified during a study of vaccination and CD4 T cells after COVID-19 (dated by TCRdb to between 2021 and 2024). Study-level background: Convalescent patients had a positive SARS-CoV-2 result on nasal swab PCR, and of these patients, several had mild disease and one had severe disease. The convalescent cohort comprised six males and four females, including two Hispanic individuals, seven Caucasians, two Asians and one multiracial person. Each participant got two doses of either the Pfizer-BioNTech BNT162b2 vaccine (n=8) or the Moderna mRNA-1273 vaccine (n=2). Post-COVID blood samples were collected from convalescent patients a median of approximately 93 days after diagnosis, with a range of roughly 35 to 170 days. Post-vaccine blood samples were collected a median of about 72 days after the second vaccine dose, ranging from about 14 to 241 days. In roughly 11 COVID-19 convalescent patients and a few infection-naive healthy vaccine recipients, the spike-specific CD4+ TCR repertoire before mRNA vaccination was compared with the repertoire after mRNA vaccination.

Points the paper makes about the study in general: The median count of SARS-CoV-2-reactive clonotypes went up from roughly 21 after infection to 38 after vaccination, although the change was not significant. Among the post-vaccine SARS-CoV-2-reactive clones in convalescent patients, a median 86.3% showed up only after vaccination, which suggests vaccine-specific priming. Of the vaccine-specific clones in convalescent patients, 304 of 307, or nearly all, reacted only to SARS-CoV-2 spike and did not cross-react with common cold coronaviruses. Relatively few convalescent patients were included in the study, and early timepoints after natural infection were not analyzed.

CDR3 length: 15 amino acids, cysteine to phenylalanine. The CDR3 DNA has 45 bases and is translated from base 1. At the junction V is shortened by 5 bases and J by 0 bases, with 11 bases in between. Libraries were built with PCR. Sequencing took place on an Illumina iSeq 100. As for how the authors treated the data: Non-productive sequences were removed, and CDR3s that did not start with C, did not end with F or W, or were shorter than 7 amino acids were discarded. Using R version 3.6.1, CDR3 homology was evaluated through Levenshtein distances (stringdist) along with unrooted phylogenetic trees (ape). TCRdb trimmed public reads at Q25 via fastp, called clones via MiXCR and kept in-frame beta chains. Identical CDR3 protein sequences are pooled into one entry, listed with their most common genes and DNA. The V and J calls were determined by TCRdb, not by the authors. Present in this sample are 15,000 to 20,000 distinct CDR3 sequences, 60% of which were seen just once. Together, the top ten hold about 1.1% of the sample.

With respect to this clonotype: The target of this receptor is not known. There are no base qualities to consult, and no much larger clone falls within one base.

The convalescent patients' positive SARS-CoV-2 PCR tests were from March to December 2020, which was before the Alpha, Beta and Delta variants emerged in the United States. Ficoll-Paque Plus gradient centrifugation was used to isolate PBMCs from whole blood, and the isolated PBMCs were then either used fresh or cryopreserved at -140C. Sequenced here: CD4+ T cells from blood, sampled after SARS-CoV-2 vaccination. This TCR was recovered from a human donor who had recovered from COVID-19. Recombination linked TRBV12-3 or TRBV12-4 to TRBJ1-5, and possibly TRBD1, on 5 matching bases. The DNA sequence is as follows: TGTGCCAGCAGTACGGGACTATATAGCAATCAGCCCCAGCATTTT. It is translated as CASSTGLYSNQPQHF.